This entry lists 21 T cell receptor beta chains sequenced from one sample in a study of T cells in localized non-small cell lung cancer. Produced via immunoSEQ multiplex PCR; TCRdb's table is partial and in-frame only. This sample carries about 43,000 clones, more than 85% of them seen once, and the ten largest clones take over 9.5%. Specimen: PBMCs, collected before any cancer treatment. These receptors all stem from a woman aged 35-70 years with stage II lung adenocarcinoma.

The chain uses TRBV25-1 and TRBJ1-4; D is uncertain. V lost 4 bases to trimming and J lost 10 bases, with 16 bases between them. The CDR3 is made up of 14 amino acids. CDR1 MGHDK and CDR2 SYGVNS come from the germline V gene. This CDR3 reads CASSVADGLGKLFF. In DNA, the CDR3 is TGTGCCAGCAGTGTGGCCGACGGACTAGGAAAACTGTTTTTT.

V and J are TRBV13 and TRBJ1-1; D unresolved. The ends were cut back, 5 bases at V and 1 base at J, with 8 bases in the middle. The CDR3 runs to 13 residues. Per germline, CDR1 PRHDT and CDR2 FYEKMQ (reference sequence). CDR3 sequence reads: CASSPRWNTEAFF. The CDR3 bases are TGTGCCAGCAGCCCCCGGTGGAACACTGAAGCTTTCTTT.

V is TRBV2 and J is TRBJ2-7; 7 nucleotides line up with TRBD2. The J segment lost 3 bases and the V segment lost 6 bases, leaving 2 bases of the junction unmatched. This CDR3 contains 12 residues. The germline gives CDR1 SNHLY, CDR2 FYNNEI. In DNA form, the CDR3 reads TGTGCCAGCAGCGGGACTAACTACGAGCAGTACTTC. Amino acids: CASSGTNYEQYF.

The genes are TRBV5-6 and TRBJ1-5, with a tentative D call TRBD1 (5 bases). The germline CDR1 and CDR2 sequences are SGHDT and YYEEEE. CDR3 length equals 14 residues. Trimming pared 1 base from V and 5 bases from J, leaving 10 bases between. The CDR3 spells CASSLLGRDQPQHF. The CDR3, as DNA: TGTGCCAGCAGCTTGTTGGGCAGGGATCAGCCCCAGCATTTT. The variable domain in full, with the rest retrieved from reference TRBV5-6 and TRBJ1-5, is DAGVTQSPTHLIKTRGQQVTLRCSPKSGHDTVSWYQQALGQGPQFIFQYYEEEERQRGNFPDRFSGHQFPNYSSELNVNALLLGDSALYLCASSLLGRDQPQHFGDGTRLSIL.

The rearrangement links TRBV10-2 to TRBJ1-4; 9 positions agree with TRBD1. V was pared by 0 bases and J by 8 bases, with 4 bases of the junction left unmatched. CDR3 size: 15 residues. The germline V gene encodes CDR1 WSHSY and CDR2 SAAADI. The CDR3 loop is CASSESRTGVEKLFF. The CDR3 nucleotides read TGCGCCAGCAGTGAGTCGAGGACAGGGGTGGAAAAACTGTTTTTT.

The V gene is TRBV7-9, the J gene TRBJ2-3; D ambiguous. The CDR3 spans 11 residues. The ends were cut back, 5 bases at V and 2 bases at J, with 2 bases in the middle. Per germline, CDR1 SEHNR and CDR2 FQNEAQ (reference sequence). Here the CDR3 reads CASSITDTQYF. In DNA, the CDR3 is TGTGCCAGCAGCATCACAGATACGCAGTATTTT.

The chain combines TRBV7-2 with TRBJ2-1; D is possibly TRBD1 (6 bases). Germline CDR1 reads SGHTA; CDR2 reads FQGNSA. Trimming cost V 3 bases and J 4 bases, with 19 bases left between them. The CDR3 consists of 17 residues. CDR3 DNA sequence: TGTGCCAGCAGCTTTAGGTGGGGGCTAGCAGGATACAATGAGCAGTTCTTC. It is translated as CASSFRWGLAGYNEQFF.

The chain is built from TRBV4-1 and TRBJ2-3; D remains unclear. This CDR3 has 16 residues. The germline gives CDR1 MGHRA, CDR2 YSYEKL. Trimming took 1 base from V and 0 from J, leaving 11 bases between them. This CDR3 reads CASSQGTLPSTDTQYF. CDR3 DNA: TGCGCCAGCAGCCAAGGTACTCTCCCTAGCACAGATACGCAGTATTTT.

CDR3 nucleotide sequence: TGTGCCAGCAGCGTAGGACAGGGAAAAGGAGGAAACACCATATATTTT. This sequence encodes CASSVGQGKGGNTIYF. The J gene is TRBJ1-3, the V gene TRBV9, with 7 nucleotides matching TRBD1. The trim removed 0 bases at V and 4 bases at J, leaving 7 bases unmatched. Germline CDR1 and CDR2: SGDLS and YYNGEE. The CDR3 is 16 residues long.

V and J are TRBV5-6 and TRBJ2-5; D perhaps matches TRBD2 (6 bases). Between the trimmed V and J ends, which lost 2 bases and 4 bases, there was a span of 18 bases. Per the germline V gene, CDR1 is SGHDT and CDR2 is YYEEEE. The CDR3 consists of 16 residues. In DNA, the CDR3 is TGTGCCAGCAGCTTACTGTCAGGGCAGGGACTAGAGACCCAGTACTTC. As protein: CASSLLSGQGLETQYF.

CDR3: CAISEMGTDTGELFF. The CDR3 nucleotides read TGTGCCATCAGTGAGATGGGTACAGACACCGGGGAGCTGTTTTTT. V is TRBV10-3 and J is TRBJ2-2; D is undetermined. This CDR3 contains 15 residues. The germline V and J ends were trimmed by 2 bases and 3 bases, with 10 bases remaining between them. CDR1 ENHRY and CDR2 SYGVKD come from the germline V gene.

The chain combines TRBV19 with TRBJ1-1; 7 bases match TRBD1. With 3 bases clipped from V and 6 bases from J, the junction kept 10 bases outside the gene matches. The germline V gene has CDR1 LNHDA and CDR2 SQIVND (reference sequence). This CDR3 contains 15 residues. CDR3 bases: TGTGCCAGTAGTATGGGTGACAGGGCTGGCGCTGAAGCTTTCTTT. Protein sequence: CASSMGDRAGAEAFF.

The chain has TRBV6-6 and TRBJ2-1; D gene unclear. Trimming removed 6 bases from V and 7 bases from J, with 7 bases in between. The germline V gene has CDR1 MNHNY and CDR2 SVGAGI (reference sequence). The CDR3 extends over 11 amino acids. The CDR3 nucleotides read TGTGCCAGCAGCCCTGGGAATGAGCAGTTCTTC. Protein: CASSPGNEQFF.

The CDR3 protein is CASSLGGSSGSAYEQYF. The CDR3 DNA reads as TGCGCCAGCAGCTTGGGGGGTTCTAGCGGGAGCGCCTACGAGCAGTACTTC. The J gene is TRBJ2-7, the V gene TRBV5-1, with 10 bases aligning to TRBD2. The germline V gene encodes CDR1 SGHRS and CDR2 YFSETQ. The CDR3 totals 17 residues. V shed 0 bases, J shed 2 bases, and the junction held 8 bases outside the gene matches.

The CDR3 DNA follows: TGTGCCAGCAGCTTCAGGGGGGGGACCAAGATCTACAATGAGCAGTTCTTC. Translated, it gives CASSFRGGTKIYNEQFF. This chain links TRBV7-2 with TRBJ2-1; possibly TRBD1 or TRBD2 for D (7 bases each). V gave up 3 bases and J gave up 3 bases, with 18 bases separating them. CDR3 size: 17 residues. Looked up from germline, CDR1 is SGHTA and CDR2 is FQGNSA.

A single count supports this clone. The genes are TRBV19 and TRBJ2-7; 14 nucleotides align to TRBD2. V was pared by 4 bases and J by 0 bases, with 11 bases of the junction left unmatched. The CDR3 is made up of 19 amino acids. The germline CDR1 and CDR2 sequences are LNHDA and SQIVND (reference sequence). The CDR3 DNA follows: TGTGCCAGTAGTACCTCCGGGACTAGCGGGAGTAGGAGCTCCTACGAGCAGTACTTC. As protein: CASSTSGTSGSRSSYEQYF. The full variable domain, in which reference TRBV19 and TRBJ2-7 provide the parts outside the CDR3, is DGGITQSPKYLFRKEGQNVTLSCEQNLNHDAMYWYRQDPGQGLRLIYYSQIVNDFQKGDIAEGYSVSREKKESFPLTVTSAQKNPTAFYLCASSTSGTSGSRSSYEQYFGPGTRLTVT.

As for this clone: An end of the junction differs from the germline gene, which may be a read error. The rearrangement links TRBV7-6 to TRBJ2-6, with a tentative D call TRBD2 (6 bases). CDR3 length: 18 residues. The germline V gene encodes CDR1 SGHVS and CDR2 FNYEAQ. In DNA form, the CDR3 reads TGTGCCAGCAGCTTAGTCGGGGGTCGACCCTCTGGGGCCAACGTCCCGACTTTC. It specifies CASSLVGGRPSGANVPTF.

This rearrangement joins TRBV15 to TRBJ1-5, with D unclear. The CDR3 covers 14 residues. CDR1 and CDR2 from the germline V gene are LNHNV and YYDKDF (reference sequence). The V end lost 1 base, the J end lost 6 bases, and 10 bases lay between the germline ends. Here the CDR3 DNA reads TGTGCCACCAGCAGAGCGGCCCAAAGTCAGCCCCAGCATTTT. Encoded protein: CATSRAAQSQPQHF.

The chain links TRBV7-7 to TRBJ2-2, with unresolved D. The CDR3 extends over 12 amino acids. Trimming stripped 5 bases from V and 7 bases from J, with 8 bases between. The germline gives CDR1 SSHAT, CDR2 FNYEAQ (reference sequence). CDR3 amino acids: CASSLVGGELFF. Here the CDR3 DNA reads TGTGCCAGCAGCCTAGTGGGCGGGGAGCTGTTTTTT.

The gene calls are TRBV18 and TRBJ1-3, with 7 positions matching TRBD1. The CDR3 runs to 14 residues. The junction had 2 bases not matched to a gene; V was cut back by 5 bases and J by 1 base. Germline CDR1 is KGHSH and CDR2 is LQKENI. In DNA form, the CDR3 reads TGTGCCAGCTCAACGACAGGGTCTGGAAACACCATATATTTT. The encoded protein is CASSTTGSGNTIYF.

This chain uses TRBV15 with TRBJ2-1; TRBD1 matches at 7 bases. Losses at the gene ends were 1 base for V and 6 bases for J; bases not matched to a gene: 9. This CDR3 region has 16 residues. Germline V gene data show CDR1 as LNHNV and CDR2 as YYDKDF (reference sequence). This chain's CDR3 is CATSRANPQGTNEQFF. CDR3 nucleotides: TGTGCCACCAGCAGAGCCAACCCACAGGGGACCAATGAGCAGTTCTTC. Together with reference TRBV15 and TRBJ2-1, the CDR3 gives the full variable domain: DAMVIQNPRYQVTQFGKPVTLSCSQTLNHNVMYWYQQKSSQAPKLLFHYYDKDFNNEADTPDNFQSRRPNTSFCFLDIRSPGLGDTAMYLCATSRANPQGTNEQFFGPGTRLTVL.